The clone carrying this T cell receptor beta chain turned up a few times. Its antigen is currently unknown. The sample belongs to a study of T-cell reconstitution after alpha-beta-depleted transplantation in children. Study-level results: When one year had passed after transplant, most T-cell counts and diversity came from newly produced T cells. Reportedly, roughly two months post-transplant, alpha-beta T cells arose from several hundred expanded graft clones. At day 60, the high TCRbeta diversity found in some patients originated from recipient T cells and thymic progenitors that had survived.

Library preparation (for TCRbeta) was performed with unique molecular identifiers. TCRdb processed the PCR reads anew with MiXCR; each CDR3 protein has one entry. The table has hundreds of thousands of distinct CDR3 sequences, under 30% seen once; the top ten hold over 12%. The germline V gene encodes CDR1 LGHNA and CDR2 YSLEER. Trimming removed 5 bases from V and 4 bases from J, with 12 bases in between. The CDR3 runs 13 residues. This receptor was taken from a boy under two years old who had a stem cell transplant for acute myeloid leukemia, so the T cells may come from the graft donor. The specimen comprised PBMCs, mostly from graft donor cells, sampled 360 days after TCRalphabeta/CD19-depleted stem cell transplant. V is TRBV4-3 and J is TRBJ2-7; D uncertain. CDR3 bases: TGCGCCAGCAGCTACTTCGCACAGTACGAGCAGTACTTC. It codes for CASSYFAQYEQYF.